This TCR beta chain was recovered during a study of a mutant IDH1 vaccine in newly diagnosed glioma. Study details: The study started vaccination 4-6 weeks after radiotherapy alone, or with temozolomide cycles. Patients had received radiotherapy, temozolomide, or both previously, most receiving both. The study's findings and limits: It was over 85% of patients that developed vaccine-induced immune responses. Pseudoprogression seemed unrelated to changes in top peripheral T cell clonotypes.

Time point: week 35, safety follow-up. In the vaccine, a single dose held 300 ug of the mutant IDH1 20-mer peptide, along with topical imiquimod. The CDR3 extends over 16 amino acids. Trimming removed 6 bases from V and 0 bases from J; junction bases left unmatched: 8. Germline CDR1 SGDLS, CDR2 YYNGEE. This clone occurred a few times. The antigen is undetermined. Clones were read by immunoSEQ multiplex PCR, and TCRdb kept only the in-frame ones, dropping some. The profile shows roughly 48,000 clones, about 82% of them singletons. This receptor was taken from a man between 40 and 49 years old with glioma. The chain couples TRBV9 to TRBJ1-1, with 10 bases identical to TRBD1. The sequenced sample was PBMCs, obtained from a glioma patient whose treatment included an IDH1 peptide vaccine. CDR3 region: CASTGTGVGVNTEAFF. The CDR3 region has the DNA TGTGCCAGCACCGGGACAGGGGTTGGGGTGAACACTGAAGCTTTCTTT.